These T cell receptor beta chains were read from a single sample in a study of read filtering for tumor transcriptome and immune sequencing. TCRdb independently ran MiXCR on the reads; one entry per CDR3 protein. The table lists about 130,000 distinct CDR3 sequences, 10% to 15% of them singletons. The sequenced sample was a population of CD138-negative cells sorted from bone marrow. These receptors all come from a donor aged 40 or older with multiple myeloma. CDR3s include the opening cysteine and the closing phenylalanine or tryptophan. A D gene is named only where the DNA matches it firmly. Only part of the rows carry a size: once, few, many, or a class if the clone is expanded.

J gene | clone size | V gene | D gene | CDR3 protein | CDR3 DNA
TRBJ1-1 | many | TRBV5-1 | TRBD1 | CASSLVQGRTEAFF | TGCGCCAGCAGCTTGGTACAGGGGCGTACTGAAGCTTTCTTT
TRBJ2-6 | many | TRBV19 | TRBD1 | CASSEPQGAIGSGANVLTF | TGTGCCAGTAGTGAACCGCAGGGGGCGATAGGCTCTGGGGCCAACGTCCTGACTTTC
TRBJ2-3 | many | TRBV29-1 | TRBD1 | CSGRQGASDTQYF | TGCAGCGGTAGACAGGGGGCTTCAGATACGCAGTATTTT
TRBJ1-6 | few | TRBV20-1 | TRBD1 | CSAKGTAYSPLHF | TGCAGTGCGAAGGGGACAGCCTATTCACCCCTCCACTTT
TRBJ1-1 | many | TRBV5-5 | NA | CASISMGTEAFF | TGTGCCAGCATATCAATGGGGACTGAAGCTTTCTTT
TRBJ1-1 | few | TRBV5-6 | NA | CASSILDSRTEAFF | TGTGCCAGCAGCATCCTGGACAGTAGGACTGAAGCTTTCTTT
TRBJ2-7 | many | TRBV28 | NA | CASRPFLSSGNNYEQYF | TGTGCCAGCAGACCCTTCTTGAGTAGCGGAAATAACTACGAGCAGTACTTC
TRBJ2-6 | many | TRBV30 | NA | CAWSTSGANVLTF | TGTGCCTGGAGTACGTCTGGGGCCAACGTCCTGACTTTC
TRBJ2-2 | many | TRBV12-3/TRBV12-4 | NA | CASSFGAGANTGELFF | TGTGCCAGCAGTTTCGGGGCAGGGGCAAACACCGGGGAGCTGTTTTTT
TRBJ2-1 | many | TRBV3-1 | NA | CASSLEGFRDSANEQFF | TGTGCCAGCAGCCTCGAGGGCTTCCGGGACTCAGCCAATGAGCAGTTCTTC
TRBJ1-1 | many | TRBV4-1 | TRBD1 | CASSILESRGSLNTEAFF | TGCGCCAGCAGCATACTCGAAAGCAGGGGGTCCTTGAACACTGAAGCTTTCTTT
TRBJ2-5 | few | TRBV29-1 | NA | CSALQETQYF | TGCAGCGCTCTTCAAGAGACCCAGTACTTC
TRBJ1-1 | many | TRBV29-1 | NA | CSVEGVNTEAFF | TGCAGCGTTGAAGGGGTGAACACTGAAGCTTTCTTT
TRBJ1-5 | many | TRBV10-3 | NA | CAISESLRSPQHF | TGTGCCATCAGTGAGTCTCTCCGATCGCCCCAGCATTTT
TRBJ1-5 | many | TRBV20-1 | NA | CSARDAGHGNQPQHF | TGCAGTGCTAGAGATGCAGGGCACGGGAATCAGCCCCAGCATTTT
TRBJ2-1 | many | TRBV11-3 | TRBD2 | CASSYRTSGRGAGEQFF | TGTGCCAGCAGCTATCGGACTAGCGGGAGAGGGGCGGGTGAGCAGTTCTTC
TRBJ2-7 | many | TRBV14 | NA | CASSQGQVGFYEQYF | TGTGCCAGCAGCCAAGGGCAGGTCGGATTCTACGAGCAGTACTTC
TRBJ2-5 | many | TRBV9 | TRBD1 | CASSVGLGQGGETQYF | TGTGCCAGCAGCGTAGGGTTAGGACAGGGAGGAGAGACCCAGTACTTC
TRBJ2-2 | many | TRBV7-2 | NA | CASSLSGTLNTGELFF | TGTGCCAGCAGCTTATCGGGCACTCTAAACACCGGGGAGCTGTTTTTT
TRBJ2-1 | many | TRBV11-3 | TRBD2 | CASSLGGTSGGYNEQFF | TGTGCCAGCAGCTTAGGCGGGACTAGCGGGGGGTACAATGAGCAGTTCTTC
TRBJ2-3 | NA | TRBV6-5 | NA | CASSYRPSSTDTQYF | TGTGCCAGCAGTTACCGGCCCTCTAGCACAGATACGCAGTATTTT
TRBJ2-5 | many | TRBV28 | NA | CASRGDIRETQYF | TGTGCCAGCAGAGGGGACATCCGGGAGACCCAGTACTTC
TRBJ2-7 | many | TRBV3-1 | TRBD1 | CASSQGKGQGRDEQYF | TGTGCCAGCAGCCAAGGCAAAGGACAGGGACGGGACGAGCAGTACTTC
TRBJ2-6 | many | TRBV2 | NA | CASRAGAGANVLTF | TGTGCCAGCAGGGCAGGGGCCGGGGCCAACGTCCTGACTTTC
TRBJ2-5 | NA | TRBV2 | NA | CASNRMTETQYF | TGTGCCAGCAATAGAATGACAGAGACCCAGTACTTC
TRBJ1-2 | many | TRBV2 | NA | CASSAGRNNYGYTF | TGTGCCAGCAGTGCAGGTAGAAATAACTATGGCTACACCTTC
TRBJ2-7 | many | TRBV27 | NA | CASSPDQGPYEQYF | TGTGCCAGCAGCCCGGATCAGGGGCCCTACGAGCAGTACTTC
TRBJ1-1 | many | TRBV18 | NA | CASSLGGGRTEAFF | TGTGCCAGCTCACTTGGTGGGGGGCGGACTGAAGCTTTCTTT
TRBJ2-5 | many | TRBV5-1 | TRBD1 | CASSLATGAVGETQYF | TGCGCCAGCAGCCTAGCAACAGGGGCAGTAGGTGAGACCCAGTACTTC
TRBJ2-2 | NA | TRBV7-2 | NA | CASSPGPRTGELFF | TGTGCCAGCAGCCCAGGGCCCAGAACCGGGGAGCTGTTTTTT
TRBJ2-1 | many | TRBV7-2 | TRBD2 | CASSSSGRVYNEQFF | TGTGCCAGCAGCAGTAGCGGGCGCGTCTACAATGAGCAGTTCTTC